These 15 T cell receptor beta chains originate from one sample sequenced in a study of blood T cells in healthy people across ages. Primed by a sample-barcoded 5' primer and a J-beta primer mix, a second PCR proceeded for about 6 to 12 cycles. TCRdb redid the calling of the 5' RACE reads with MiXCR, one entry per CDR3 protein. The table has 1,500,000 or so distinct CDR3 sequences, 45% to 70% seen once. The material sequenced was blood. The receptor set was obtained from a man younger than 35 in good health.

The chain joins TRBV12-3 or TRBV12-4 to TRBJ2-2, with TRBD2 as a possible D gene (5 bases). The V end was cut by 5 bases, the J end by 7 bases, with 20 bases between. The CDR3 is 16 residues long. CDR3 sequence: CASSISLGWGVGELFF. The CDR3 DNA follows: TGTGCCAGCAGTATCTCGCTAGGATGGGGAGTCGGGGAGCTGTTTTTT.

The chain combines TRBV25-1 with TRBJ1-5; D perhaps matches TRBD1 (6 bases). V lost 2 bases, J lost 3 bases, and 11 bases lay in between. The CDR3 contains 15 residues. Germline values: CDR1 MGHDK, CDR2 SYGVNS. The CDR3 protein is CASSETTGLNQPQHF. CDR3 nucleotide sequence: TGTGCCAGCAGTGAAACCACAGGGCTCAATCAGCCCCAGCATTTT.

This clonotype occurred once. The rearrangement joins TRBV4-3 to TRBJ1-4; D is possibly TRBD1 (6 bases). The V gene lost 0 bases and the J gene lost 3 bases, with 20 bases spanning the gap. Germline V gene lookup returns CDR1 LGHNA and CDR2 YSLEER. The CDR3 consists of 19 residues. The CDR3 loop is CASSQDKEQGGPSNEKLFF. CDR3 nucleotides: TGCGCCAGCAGCCAAGATAAGGAACAGGGCGGCCCTTCTAATGAAAAACTGTTTTTT.

A few counts support this clonotype. This chain links TRBV27 with TRBJ2-7; possibly TRBD1 for D (5 bases). The CDR3 has 13 amino acids. The germline gives CDR1 MNHEY, CDR2 SMNVEV (reference sequence). Trimming pared 5 bases from V and 3 bases from J, leaving 11 bases between. CDR3 residues: CASSADSNYEQYF. The CDR3 DNA is TGTGCCAGCAGTGCCGACAGTAACTACGAGCAGTACTTC.

This clonotype was counted a few times. This sequence joins TRBV6-2 or TRBV6-3 and TRBJ1-5, with D unclear. V lost 3 bases to trimming and J lost 0 bases, with 15 bases between them. Germline loops: CDR1 MNHEY, CDR2 SVGEGT. The CDR3 extends over 17 amino acids. The CDR3: CASSYETGDHSNQPQHF. The CDR3 nucleotides read TGTGCCAGCAGTTATGAGACGGGTGATCATAGCAATCAGCCCCAGCATTTT.

The rearrangement uses TRBV5-1 and TRBJ2-3; 9 bases are shared with TRBD1. Germline loops: CDR1 SGHRS, CDR2 YFSETQ. CDR3 length equals 14 residues. With 6 bases clipped from V and 7 bases from J, the junction kept 9 bases outside the gene matches. This CDR3 reads CASTQGQGINTQYF. CDR3 in DNA: TGCGCCAGCACCCAGGGACAGGGTATTAATACGCAGTATTTT.

This clonotype was detected only a few times. This chain joins TRBV20-1 and TRBJ2-1; D remains unclear. Germline CDR1 is DFQATT and CDR2 is SNEGSKA (reference sequence). Trimming cost V 5 bases and J 3 bases, with 11 bases left between them. The CDR3 runs 13 residues. In DNA form, the CDR3 reads TGCAGTGCTGGAATATTTGACTACAATGAGCAGTTCTTC. The encoded protein is CSAGIFDYNEQFF.

About this clonotype: The junction departs from germline at one end; a sequencing error may be responsible. The rearrangement uses TRBV27 and TRBJ2-6; a weak D match, TRBD1 (5 bases). The CDR3 length is 15 residues. The germline V gene encodes CDR1 MNHEY and CDR2 SMNVEV (reference sequence). As DNA, the CDR3 is TGTGCCAGCAGTTCTTTAACCTCTGGGGCCAACATCCTGACTTTC. Translated: CASSSLTSGANILTF.

This clonotype was seen only a few times. The chain is built from TRBV25-1 and TRBJ1-2; D is unresolved. This CDR3 is 11 amino acids long. V shed 3 bases and J shed 8 bases, with 7 bases lying between them. Germline values: CDR1 MGHDK, CDR2 SYGVNS. This CDR3 reads CASSDAGGYTF. The CDR3 coding sequence is TGTGCCAGCAGTGACGCCGGGGGCTACACCTTC.

V is TRBV25-1 and J is TRBJ1-2; 7 nucleotides match TRBD1. Trimming cost V 6 bases and J 0 bases; bases outside gene matches: 7. From germline, CDR1 is MGHDK and CDR2 SYGVNS. The CDR3 consists of 15 residues. CDR3 bases: TGTGCCAGCAGCGATCCGGGACAGCCTAACTATGGCTACACCTTC. As protein: CASSDPGQPNYGYTF.

This clonotype appeared many times. The V gene is TRBV9, the J gene TRBJ2-1; 10 nucleotides align to TRBD2. Germline assignment: CDR1 SGDLS and CDR2 YYNGEE. The junction had 5 bases not matched to a gene; V was cut back by 4 bases and J by 4 bases. The CDR3 contains 15 residues. CDR3 protein: CASSLAGEFYNEQFF. The CDR3 DNA is TGTGCCAGCAGCCTAGCGGGAGAATTTTACAATGAGCAGTTCTTC.

The sample holds a few counts of this clonotype. V and J are TRBV7-9 and TRBJ2-5, with D possibly being TRBD1 (6 bases). This CDR3 contains 14 residues. The germline gives CDR1 SEHNR, CDR2 FQNEAQ (reference sequence). V was pared by 8 bases and J by 4 bases, with 17 bases between. The CDR3 protein is CASYRTEGIETQYF. DNA of the CDR3: TGTGCCAGCTACCGGACAGAAGGAATAGAGACCCAGTACTTC.

The chain has TRBV20-1 and TRBJ2-7; D is perhaps TRBD2 (5 bases). V lost 6 bases, J lost 0 bases, and 12 bases lay in between. The CDR3 sequence is 13 residues long. Germline V CDR1 and CDR2: DFQATT, SNEGSKA (reference sequence). CDR3 in DNA: TGCAGTGCGTCCGGGGTCAACTCCTACGAGCAGTACTTC. Translation: CSASGVNSYEQYF.

The rearrangement links TRBV6-1 to TRBJ2-7, with TRBD2 matching 13 bases. This CDR3 is 18 amino acids long. Looked up from germline, CDR1 is MNHNS and CDR2 is SASEGT. With 0 bases clipped from V and 3 bases from J, the junction kept 8 bases outside the gene matches. In DNA, the CDR3 is TGTGCCAGCAGTGAAGCATCGGGACTAGCGGGAAGAGTCTACGAGCAGTACTTC. It yields the protein CASSEASGLAGRVYEQYF.

The J gene is TRBJ2-1, the V gene TRBV5-1, with D tentatively TRBD2 (6 bases). The germline V gene has CDR1 SGHRS and CDR2 YFSETQ. The CDR3 totals 15 residues. The V end lost 4 bases, the J end lost 5 bases, and 16 bases lay between the germline ends. CDR3 protein: CASSPRLGGDNEQFF. The CDR3 coding sequence is TGCGCCAGCAGCCCCCGATTGGGCGGGGACAATGAGCAGTTCTTC.